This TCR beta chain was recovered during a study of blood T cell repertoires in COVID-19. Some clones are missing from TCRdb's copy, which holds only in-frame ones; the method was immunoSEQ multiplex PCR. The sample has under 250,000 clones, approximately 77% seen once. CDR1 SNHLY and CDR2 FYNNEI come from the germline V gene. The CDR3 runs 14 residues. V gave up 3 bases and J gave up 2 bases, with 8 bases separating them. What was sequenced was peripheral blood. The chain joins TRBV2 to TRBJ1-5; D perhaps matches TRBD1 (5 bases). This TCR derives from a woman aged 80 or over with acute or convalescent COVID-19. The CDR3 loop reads CASSETRGNQPQHF. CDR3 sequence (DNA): TGTGCCAGCAGTGAGACCAGGGGCAATCAGCCCCAGCATTTT.